This T cell receptor (beta chain) was observed in a study of cytomegalovirus exposure and HLA in healthy donors. Study-wide points: Among TCR beta chains, those listed as cytomegalovirus-associated numbered around 180. TCR association rates varied by HLA locus in a later analysis, with DRB1 highest and HLA-C lowest. It was reportedly the case that the classifier diagnosed cytomegalovirus status with high specificity and sensitivity.

In regard to this clone: The antigen is undetermined.

The V end was cut by 6 bases, the J end by 0 bases, with 13 bases between. This CDR3 contains 15 residues. Germline V gene data show CDR1 as SGHNT and CDR2 as YYREEE (reference sequence). Healthy bone marrow donors made up the cohort. This PCR relied on a set of 60 Vbeta primers and 13 Jbeta primers. The data were produced by immunoSEQ multiplex PCR, yet TCRdb's version contains in-frame clones alone and is incomplete. The sample includes about 130,000 clones, around 78% seen only once; the top ten take roughly 1.8%. The chain employs TRBV5-4 and TRBJ2-1, with a weak D call TRBD2 (7 bases). This TCR was sampled from a woman aged 45-60 years in good health and CMV-seronegative. Material for sequencing was PBMCs. CDR3 sequence: CASIQGGSSYNEQFF. The CDR3 DNA reads TGTGCCAGCATACAGGGCGGGAGCTCCTACAATGAGCAGTTCTTC.